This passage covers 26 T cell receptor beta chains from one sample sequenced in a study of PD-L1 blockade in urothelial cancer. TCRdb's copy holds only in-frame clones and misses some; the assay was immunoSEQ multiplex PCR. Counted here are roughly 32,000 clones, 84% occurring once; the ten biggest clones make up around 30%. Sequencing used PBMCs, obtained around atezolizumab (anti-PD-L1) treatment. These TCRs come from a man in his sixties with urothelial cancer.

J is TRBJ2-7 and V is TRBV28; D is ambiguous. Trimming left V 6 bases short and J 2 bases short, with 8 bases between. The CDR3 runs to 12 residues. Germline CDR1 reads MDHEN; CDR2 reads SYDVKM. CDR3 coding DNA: TGTGCCAGCAGACCCCGCGCCTACGAGCAGTACTTC. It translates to CASRPRAYEQYF.

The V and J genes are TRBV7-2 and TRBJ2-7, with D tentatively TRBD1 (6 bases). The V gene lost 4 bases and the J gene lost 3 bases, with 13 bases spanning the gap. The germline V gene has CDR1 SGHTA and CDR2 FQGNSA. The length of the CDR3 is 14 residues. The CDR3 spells CASSSQTGIYEQYF. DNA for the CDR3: TGTGCCAGCAGCTCGCAGACAGGAATCTACGAGCAGTACTTC.

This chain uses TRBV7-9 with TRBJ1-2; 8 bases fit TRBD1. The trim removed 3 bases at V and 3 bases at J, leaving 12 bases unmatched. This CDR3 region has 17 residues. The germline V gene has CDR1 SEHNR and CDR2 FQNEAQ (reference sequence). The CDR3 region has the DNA TGTGCCAGCAGCTTTTTAGCCGGCAGGGGGCCTTACTATGGCTACACCTTC. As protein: CASSFLAGRGPYYGYTF.

The DNA of the CDR3 is TGTGCCAGCAGCCAAGACGGGCCGGACAGTTTGAACACTGAAGCTTTCTTT. Translated, it gives CASSQDGPDSLNTEAFF. This chain links TRBV4-2 with TRBJ1-1, with D possibly being TRBD1 (6 bases). Germline-derived CDR1 and CDR2 are LGHNA and YNFKEQ. V was pared by 0 bases and J by 0 bases, with 14 bases between. CDR3 size: 17 residues.

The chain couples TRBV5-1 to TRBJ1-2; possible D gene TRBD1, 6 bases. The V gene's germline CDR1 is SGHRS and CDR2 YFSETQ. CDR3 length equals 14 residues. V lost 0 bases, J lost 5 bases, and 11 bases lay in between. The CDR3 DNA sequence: TGCGCCAGCAGCTTGGATGCAGGGACATATGGCTACACCTTC. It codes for CASSLDAGTYGYTF.

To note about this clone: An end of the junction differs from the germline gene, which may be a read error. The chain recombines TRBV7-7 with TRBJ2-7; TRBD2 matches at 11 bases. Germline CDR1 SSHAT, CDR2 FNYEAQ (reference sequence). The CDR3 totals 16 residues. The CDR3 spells CASSPRTSGLSYEQYF. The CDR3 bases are TGTGCTAGCAGCCCCCGGACTAGCGGGCTCTCCTACGAGCAGTACTTC.

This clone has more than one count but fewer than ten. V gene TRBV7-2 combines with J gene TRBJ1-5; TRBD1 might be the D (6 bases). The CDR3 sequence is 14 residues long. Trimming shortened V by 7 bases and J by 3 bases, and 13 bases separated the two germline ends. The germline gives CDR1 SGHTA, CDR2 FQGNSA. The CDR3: CASTTRGANQPQHF. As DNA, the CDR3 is TGTGCCAGCACCACACGGGGGGCCAATCAGCCCCAGCATTTT.

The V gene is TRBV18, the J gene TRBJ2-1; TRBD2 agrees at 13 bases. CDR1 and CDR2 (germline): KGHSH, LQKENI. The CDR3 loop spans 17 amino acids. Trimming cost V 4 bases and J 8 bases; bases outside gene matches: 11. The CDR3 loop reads CASSQALGLAGVDEQFF. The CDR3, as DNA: TGTGCCAGCTCACAGGCGTTAGGACTAGCGGGAGTGGATGAGCAGTTCTTC.

The CDR3 region is CASSFRGNTGELFF. CDR3 nucleotide sequence: TGCGCCAGCAGCTTCCGGGGGAACACCGGGGAGCTGTTTTTT. The gene calls are TRBV5-1 and TRBJ2-2; D may be TRBD2 (5 bases). Looked up from germline, CDR1 is SGHRS and CDR2 is YFSETQ. V lost 2 bases, J lost 1 base, and 6 bases lay in between. The CDR3 loop spans 14 amino acids. The full variable domain, completed using reference TRBV5-1 and TRBJ2-2, is KAGVTQTPRYLIKTRGQQVTLSCSPISGHRSVSWYQQTPGQGLQFLFEYFSETQRNKGNFPGRFSGRQFSNSRSEMNVSTLELGDSALYLCASSFRGNTGELFFGEGSRLTVL.

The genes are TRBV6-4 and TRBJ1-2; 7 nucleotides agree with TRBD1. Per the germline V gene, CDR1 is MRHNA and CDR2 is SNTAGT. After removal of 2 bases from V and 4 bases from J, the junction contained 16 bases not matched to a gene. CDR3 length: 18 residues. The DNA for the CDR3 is TGTGCCAGCAGTGACATTCTTTCGGGACAGCCACCTACCTATGGCTACACCTTC. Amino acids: CASSDILSGQPPTYGYTF.

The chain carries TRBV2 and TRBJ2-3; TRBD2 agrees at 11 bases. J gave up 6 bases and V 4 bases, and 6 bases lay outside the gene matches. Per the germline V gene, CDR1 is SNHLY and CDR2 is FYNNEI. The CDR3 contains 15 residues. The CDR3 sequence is CASSGLAGGRDTQYF. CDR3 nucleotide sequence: TGTGCCAGCAGTGGTCTAGCGGGGGGAAGGGATACGCAGTATTTT.

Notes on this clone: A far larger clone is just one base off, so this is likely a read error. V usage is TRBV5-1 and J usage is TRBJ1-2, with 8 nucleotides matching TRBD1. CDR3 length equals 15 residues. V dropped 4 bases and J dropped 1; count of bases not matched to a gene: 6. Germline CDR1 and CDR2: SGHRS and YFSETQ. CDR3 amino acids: CASSARGQGNYGYTF. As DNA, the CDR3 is TGCGCCAGCAGCGCTAGAGGACAGGGTAACTATGGCTACACCTTC.

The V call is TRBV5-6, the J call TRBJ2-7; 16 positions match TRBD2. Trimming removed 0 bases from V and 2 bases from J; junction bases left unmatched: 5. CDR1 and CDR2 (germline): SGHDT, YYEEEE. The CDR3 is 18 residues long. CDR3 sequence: CASSLGPGTSGGAYEQYF. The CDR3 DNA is TGTGCCAGCAGCTTGGGCCCCGGGACTAGCGGGGGGGCCTACGAGCAGTACTTC. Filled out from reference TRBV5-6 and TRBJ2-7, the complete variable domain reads DAGVTQSPTHLIKTRGQQVTLRCSPKSGHDTVSWYQQALGQGPQFIFQYYEEEERQRGNFPDRFSGHQFPNYSSELNVNALLLGDSALYLCASSLGPGTSGGAYEQYFGPGTRLTVT.

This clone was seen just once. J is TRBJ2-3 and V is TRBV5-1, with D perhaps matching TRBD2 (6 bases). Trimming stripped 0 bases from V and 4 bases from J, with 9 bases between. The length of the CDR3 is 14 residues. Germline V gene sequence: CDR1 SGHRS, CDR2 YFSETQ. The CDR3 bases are TGCGCCAGCAGCTTGGCCGGGACTGCAGATACGCAGTATTTT. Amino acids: CASSLAGTADTQYF.

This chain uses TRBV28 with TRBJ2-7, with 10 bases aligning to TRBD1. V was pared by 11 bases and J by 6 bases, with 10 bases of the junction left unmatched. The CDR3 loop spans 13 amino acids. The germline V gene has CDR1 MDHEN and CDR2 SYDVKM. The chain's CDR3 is CAATGQGIFEQYF. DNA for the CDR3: TGTGCCGCCACGGGACAGGGGATATTCGAGCAGTACTTC.

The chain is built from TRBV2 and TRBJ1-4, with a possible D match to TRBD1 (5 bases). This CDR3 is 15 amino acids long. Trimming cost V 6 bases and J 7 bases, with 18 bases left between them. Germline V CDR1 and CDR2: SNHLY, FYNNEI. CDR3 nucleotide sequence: TGTGCCAGCAGGAGGGTTTTGGGGGGAGGTGAAAAACTGTTTTTT. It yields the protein CASRRVLGGGEKLFF.

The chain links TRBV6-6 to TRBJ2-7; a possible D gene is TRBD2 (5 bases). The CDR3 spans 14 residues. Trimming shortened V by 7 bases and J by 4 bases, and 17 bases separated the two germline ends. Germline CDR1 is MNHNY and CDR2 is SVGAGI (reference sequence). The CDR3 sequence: CASNEAALAYEQYF. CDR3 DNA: TGTGCCAGCAACGAGGCGGCGCTAGCTTACGAGCAGTACTTC.

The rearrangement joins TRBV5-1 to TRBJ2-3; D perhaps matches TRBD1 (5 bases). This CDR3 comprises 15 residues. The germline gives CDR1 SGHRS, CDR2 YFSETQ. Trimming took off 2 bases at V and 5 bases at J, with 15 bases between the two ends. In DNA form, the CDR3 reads TGCGCCAGCAGCTTAACCAAGGGGAAGGTAGATACGCAGTATTTT. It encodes CASSLTKGKVDTQYF.

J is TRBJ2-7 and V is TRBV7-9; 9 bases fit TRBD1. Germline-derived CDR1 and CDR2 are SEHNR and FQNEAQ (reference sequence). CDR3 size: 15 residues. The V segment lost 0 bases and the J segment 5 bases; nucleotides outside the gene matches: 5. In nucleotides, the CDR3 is TGTGCCAGCAGCTTAGCCGGGACAGGGATGAACGAGCAGTACTTC. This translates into CASSLAGTGMNEQYF.

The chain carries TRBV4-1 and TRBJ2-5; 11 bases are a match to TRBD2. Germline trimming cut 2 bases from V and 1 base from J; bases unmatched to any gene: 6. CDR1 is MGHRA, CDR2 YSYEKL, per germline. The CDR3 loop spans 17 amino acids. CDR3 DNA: TGCGCCAGCAGCCAACTATCCCTAGCGGGGGGCCAAGAGACCCAGTACTTC. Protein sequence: CASSQLSLAGGQETQYF.

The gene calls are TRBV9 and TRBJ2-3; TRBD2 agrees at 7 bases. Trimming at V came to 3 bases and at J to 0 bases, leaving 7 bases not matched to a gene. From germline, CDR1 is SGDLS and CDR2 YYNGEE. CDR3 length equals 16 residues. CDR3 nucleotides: TGTGCCAGCAGCGCGGGGGGTTTGGCTAGCACAGATACGCAGTATTTT. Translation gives CASSAGGLASTDTQYF.

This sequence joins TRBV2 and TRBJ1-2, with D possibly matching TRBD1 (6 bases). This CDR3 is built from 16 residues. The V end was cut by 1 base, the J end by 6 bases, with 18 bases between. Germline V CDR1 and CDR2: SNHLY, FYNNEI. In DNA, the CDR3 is TGTGCCAGCAGTGAAGATGGCAGGGGAACAGTTCATGGCTACACCTTC. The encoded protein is CASSEDGRGTVHGYTF.

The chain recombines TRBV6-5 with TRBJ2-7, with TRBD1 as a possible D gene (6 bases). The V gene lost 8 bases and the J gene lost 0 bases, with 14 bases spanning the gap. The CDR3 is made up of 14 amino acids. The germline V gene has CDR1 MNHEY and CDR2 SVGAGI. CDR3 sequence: CASRLGQSSYEQYF. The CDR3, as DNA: TGTGCCAGCCGCCTCGGACAGAGCTCCTACGAGCAGTACTTC.

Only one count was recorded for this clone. CDR3: CASSVTRGHTGELFF. CDR3 nucleotides: TGTGCCAGCAGCGTAACGCGGGGTCACACCGGGGAGCTGTTTTTT. The chain combines TRBV9 with TRBJ2-2, with TRBD2 as a possible D gene (6 bases). The CDR3 runs to 15 residues. Germline V gene lookup returns CDR1 SGDLS and CDR2 YYNGEE. The germline V and J ends were trimmed by 1 base and 3 bases, with 10 bases remaining between them.

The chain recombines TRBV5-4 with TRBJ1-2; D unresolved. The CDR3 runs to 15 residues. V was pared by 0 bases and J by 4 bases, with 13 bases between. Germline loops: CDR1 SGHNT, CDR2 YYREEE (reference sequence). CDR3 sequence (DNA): TGTGCCAGCAGCTTGGAAGCGAGGCTTGGCTATGGCTACACCTTC. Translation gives CASSLEARLGYGYTF.

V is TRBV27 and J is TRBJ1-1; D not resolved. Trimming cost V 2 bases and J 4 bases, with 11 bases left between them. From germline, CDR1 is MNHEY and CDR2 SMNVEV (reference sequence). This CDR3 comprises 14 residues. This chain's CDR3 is CASSLRGGSTEAFF. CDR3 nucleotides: TGTGCCAGCAGTTTACGGGGTGGTAGCACTGAAGCTTTCTTT.